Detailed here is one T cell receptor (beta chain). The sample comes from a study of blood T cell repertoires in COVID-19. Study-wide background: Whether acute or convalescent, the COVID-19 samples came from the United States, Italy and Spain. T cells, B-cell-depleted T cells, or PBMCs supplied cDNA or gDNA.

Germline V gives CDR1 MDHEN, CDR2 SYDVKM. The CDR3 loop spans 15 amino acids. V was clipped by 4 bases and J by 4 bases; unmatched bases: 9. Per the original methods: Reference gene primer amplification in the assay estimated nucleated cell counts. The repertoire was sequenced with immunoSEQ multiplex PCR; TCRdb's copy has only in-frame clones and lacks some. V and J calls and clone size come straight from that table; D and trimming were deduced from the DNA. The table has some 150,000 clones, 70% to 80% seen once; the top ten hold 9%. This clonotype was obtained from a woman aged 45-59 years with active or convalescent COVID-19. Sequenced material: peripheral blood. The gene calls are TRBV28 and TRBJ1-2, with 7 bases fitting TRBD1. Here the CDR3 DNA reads TGTGCCAGCAGTTCCTGGACAGGCAATTTCTATGGCTACACCTTC. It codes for CASSSWTGNFYGYTF.